Described below is a single TCR beta chain sequence and its context. It was cDNA, reverse transcribed from extracted RNA, that served as the sequencing template. The table came from immunoSEQ multiplex PCR; TCRdb's copy has only in-frame clones and leaves some out. There are some 150,000 clones in the sample; about 53% occur only once, and just under 20% lies in the top ten. The data are from a study of CD8+ T cells in alopecia areata. Trimming stripped 2 bases from V and 2 bases from J, with 6 bases between. The V gene's germline CDR1 is MNHNY and CDR2 SVGAGI (reference sequence). The CDR3 spans 14 residues.

The sample in question was CD8+ T cells sorted from blood, obtained at week 0. This receptor was obtained from a human donor with alopecia areata. This chain connects TRBV6-6 to TRBJ2-2, with unresolved D. As DNA, the CDR3 is TGTGCCAGCAGTTACAGGGATAACACCGGGGAGCTGTTTTTT. This codes for CASSYRDNTGELFF.